The clone carrying this T cell receptor beta chain came up a few times. Its antigen remains unknown. Per germline, CDR1 SQVTM and CDR2 ANQGSEA. The ends were cut back, 8 bases at V and 3 bases at J, with 18 bases in the middle. The CDR3 is 14 amino acids. The data were obtained in a study of T cell repertoires in cytomegalovirus infection. On the study more broadly: Signatures in public TCR beta sequences pointed to both CMV infection and matching HLA type. Broader study findings: CMV carriers having the relevant HLA were flagged by cumulative public TCR beta family frequency. It was HLA-C-restricted CMV-specific TCR beta clonotypes that dominated the response ex vivo.

TCRdb used MiXCR to reprocess the reads, holding one entry per CDR3 protein. The sample carries a few hundred thousand distinct CDR3 sequences, 15% to 20% recorded once. Input material: PBMCs. This rearrangement joins TRBV29-1 to TRBJ2-3; D is possibly TRBD2 (6 bases). The receptor was isolated from a human donor in good health (CMV status not recorded). Some clones in this sample may be carry-over from other donors' samples. The CDR3 here is CSQSGGRYTDTQYF. The CDR3 bases are TGCAGCCAGTCCGGGGGTCGATATACAGATACGCAGTATTTT.